The rows below give T cell receptor beta chains drawn from one sample of a study of cytomegalovirus exposure and HLA in healthy donors. The method was immunoSEQ multiplex PCR; TCRdb's version includes in-frame clones alone and lacks a portion of them. This table has 110,000 to 150,000 clones, more than 75% appearing once. The source material was PBMCs. The source of these receptors is a female donor in good health and CMV-seronegative. CDR3s include the opening cysteine and the closing phenylalanine or tryptophan.

j_call	v_call	cdr3_aa
TRBJ1-2	TRBV4-1	CASSQTGPSPYGYTF
TRBJ2-3	TRBV10-3	CAISVQRDTDTQYF
TRBJ2-3	TRBV5-1	CASSLTQGSTDTQYF
TRBJ2-5	TRBV6-6	CASSLGGLEETQYF
TRBJ1-2	TRBV28	CASSGTPYGYTF
TRBJ1-2	TRBV7-9	CASSSRQFNYGYTF
TRBJ1-1	TRBV5-4	CASSSSGGFTEAFF
TRBJ1-2	TRBV5-6	CASSFGQGLGYPF
TRBJ1-4	TRBV28	CASSPRSWGRPNEKLFF
TRBJ2-3	TRBV9	CASSRGVAGITDTQYF
TRBJ1-3	TRBV4-1	CASSQEVLSGNTIYF
TRBJ1-5	TRBV7-6	CASSLGEGQPQHF
TRBJ2-7	TRBV6-1	CASSGSSGGSSYEQYF
TRBJ1-2	TRBV28	CASSLAGFYGYTF